At least ten counts were recorded for the clone carrying this TCR beta chain. The data were obtained in a study of T-cell memory formation after mild COVID-19. The V end lost 0 bases, the J end lost 4 bases, and 11 bases lay between the germline ends. This CDR3 comprises 15 residues. Germline-derived CDR1 and CDR2 are LGHNA and YNFKEQ. TCRdb re-called the 5' RACE reads through MiXCR, storing one row per CDR3 protein. The data hold almost 35,000 distinct CDR3 sequences, with about 7.7% observed a single time. V gene TRBV4-2 combines with J gene TRBJ2-3; either TRBD1 or TRBD2 may supply D (6 bases each). The receptor comes from a man aged 18 to 29 who had mild COVID-19 (a few samples of this study predate the infection). Cell type and time point are not known. The sample taken for sequencing was PBMCs or a T cell subset sorted from them (not recorded which). CDR3 DNA: TGTGCCAGCAGCCAAGACGAGGGGGGATCAGATACGCAGTATTTT. This sequence encodes CASSQDEGGSDTQYF.